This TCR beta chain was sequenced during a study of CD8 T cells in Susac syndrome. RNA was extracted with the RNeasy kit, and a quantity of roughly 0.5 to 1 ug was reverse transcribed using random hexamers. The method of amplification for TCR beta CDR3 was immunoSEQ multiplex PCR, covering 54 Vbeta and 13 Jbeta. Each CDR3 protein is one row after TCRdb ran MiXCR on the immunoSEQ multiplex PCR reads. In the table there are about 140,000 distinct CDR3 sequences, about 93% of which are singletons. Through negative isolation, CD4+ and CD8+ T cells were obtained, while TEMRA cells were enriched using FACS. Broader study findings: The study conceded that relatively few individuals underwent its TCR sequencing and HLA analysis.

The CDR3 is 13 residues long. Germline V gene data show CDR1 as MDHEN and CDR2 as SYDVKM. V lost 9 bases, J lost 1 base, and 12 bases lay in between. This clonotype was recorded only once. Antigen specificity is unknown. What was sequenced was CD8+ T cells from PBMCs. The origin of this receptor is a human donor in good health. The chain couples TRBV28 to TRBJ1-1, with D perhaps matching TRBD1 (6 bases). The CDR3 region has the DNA TGTGCCAGTTACAGGGAGTCGAACACTGAAGCTTTCTTT. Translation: CASYRESNTEAFF.